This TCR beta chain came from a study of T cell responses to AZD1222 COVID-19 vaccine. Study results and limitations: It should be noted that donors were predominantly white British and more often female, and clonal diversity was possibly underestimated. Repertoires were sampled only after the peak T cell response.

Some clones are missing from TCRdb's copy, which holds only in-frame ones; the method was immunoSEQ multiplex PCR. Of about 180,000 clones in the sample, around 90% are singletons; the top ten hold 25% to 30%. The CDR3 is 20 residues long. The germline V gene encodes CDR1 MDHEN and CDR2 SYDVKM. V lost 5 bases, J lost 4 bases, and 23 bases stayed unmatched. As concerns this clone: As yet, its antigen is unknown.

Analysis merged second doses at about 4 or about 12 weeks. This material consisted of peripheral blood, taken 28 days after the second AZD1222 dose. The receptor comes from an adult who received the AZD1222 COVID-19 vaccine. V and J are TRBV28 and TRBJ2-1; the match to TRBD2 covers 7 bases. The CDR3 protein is CASSPLRAGVAASVYNEQFF. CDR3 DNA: TGTGCCAGCAGTCCGCTGAGGGCGGGAGTTGCGGCCTCGGTTTACAATGAGCAGTTCTTC.